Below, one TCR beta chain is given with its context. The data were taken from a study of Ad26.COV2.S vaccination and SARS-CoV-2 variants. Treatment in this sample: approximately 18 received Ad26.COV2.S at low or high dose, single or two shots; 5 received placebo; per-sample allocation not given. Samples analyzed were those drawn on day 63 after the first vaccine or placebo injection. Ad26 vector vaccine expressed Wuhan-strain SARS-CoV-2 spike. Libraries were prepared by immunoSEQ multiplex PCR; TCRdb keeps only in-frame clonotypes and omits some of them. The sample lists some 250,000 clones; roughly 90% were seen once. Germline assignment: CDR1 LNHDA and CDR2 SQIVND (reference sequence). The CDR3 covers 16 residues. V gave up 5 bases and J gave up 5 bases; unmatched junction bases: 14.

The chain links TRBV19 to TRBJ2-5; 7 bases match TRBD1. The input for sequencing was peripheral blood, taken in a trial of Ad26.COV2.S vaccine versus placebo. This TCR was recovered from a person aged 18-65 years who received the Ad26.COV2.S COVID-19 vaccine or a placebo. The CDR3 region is CASSETGNSVGETQYF. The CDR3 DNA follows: TGTGCCAGTAGTGAGACAGGGAATAGTGTTGGCGAGACCCAGTACTTC.